The 30 T cell receptor beta chains below come from one sample, sequenced in a study of blood T cell repertoires in COVID-19. Generated by immunoSEQ multiplex PCR, the TCRdb table keeps only in-frame clones and is missing some. This table holds about 44,000 clones, around 80% found once. Sequenced sample: peripheral blood. These receptors were collected from a human donor in a cohort sampled during active COVID-19.

The chain has TRBV5-4 and TRBJ1-3, with D possibly being TRBD1 (5 bases). Germline V lookup: CDR1 SGHNT, CDR2 YYREEE (reference sequence). This CDR3 has 16 residues. V lost 2 bases, J lost 7 bases, and 19 bases lay in between. The CDR3 here is CASSFGLGREENTIYF. The CDR3 bases are TGTGCCAGCAGCTTTGGTTTGGGCAGGGAGGAGAACACCATATATTTT.

This clone turned up a few times. V is TRBV6-5 and J is TRBJ1-1, with a tentative D call TRBD1 (5 bases). CDR3 size: 14 residues. Deletions cut 6 bases from V and 6 bases from J, with 17 bases between. Germline CDR1 is MNHEY and CDR2 is SVGAGI. CDR3 sequence reads: CASSRGPEGPEAFF. CDR3 bases: TGTGCCAGCAGCCGGGGACCGGAGGGGCCTGAAGCTTTCTTT.

The genes are TRBV3-1 (or the pseudogene TRBV3-2) and TRBJ2-1, with TRBD2 matching over 10 bases. Germline V gives CDR1 LGHDT, CDR2 YNNKEL (reference sequence). V shed 2 bases and J 9 bases; nucleotides not matched to a gene: 7. The CDR3 runs to 15 residues. CDR3 loop: CASSQSGGALREQFF. CDR3 DNA: TGTGCCAGCAGCCAAAGCGGGGGGGCTCTCCGTGAGCAGTTCTTC.

The chain couples TRBV7-9 to TRBJ1-3; TRBD1 is a possible D gene (5 bases). Trimming cost V 7 bases and J 0 bases, with 16 bases left between them. Germline V gene data show CDR1 as SEHNR and CDR2 as FQNEAQ (reference sequence). This CDR3 spans 16 amino acids. Here the CDR3 DNA reads TGTGCCAGCACCAACCCGGACACCAGCTCTGGAAACACCATATATTTT. Protein product: CASTNPDTSSGNTIYF.

The CDR3 DNA sequence: TGTGCCAGCAGCTTGGCAAACAAGCGGAGCACAGATACGCAGTATTTT. It encodes CASSLANKRSTDTQYF. The chain joins TRBV5-4 to TRBJ2-3, with D possibly being TRBD2 (5 bases). CDR1 is SGHNT, CDR2 YYREEE, per germline (reference sequence). This CDR3 spans 16 amino acids. The V and J ends lost 0 bases and 0 bases respectively, with 11 bases between them.

The genes are TRBV5-6 and TRBJ2-7; 8 bases are a match to TRBD1. With 0 bases clipped from V and 2 bases from J, the junction kept 1 base outside the gene matches. The CDR3 spans 14 residues. Germline values: CDR1 SGHDT, CDR2 YYEEEE. The CDR3 DNA is TGTGCCAGCAGCTTGGGGACAGGGCCCTACGAGCAGTACTTC. Translated, it gives CASSLGTGPYEQYF. The complete variable domain, with remaining parts taken from reference TRBV5-6 and TRBJ2-7, reads DAGVTQSPTHLIKTRGQQVTLRCSPKSGHDTVSWYQQALGQGPQFIFQYYEEEERQRGNFPDRFSGHQFPNYSSELNVNALLLGDSALYLCASSLGTGPYEQYFGPGTRLTVT.

The rearrangement joins TRBV20-1 to TRBJ2-3; possibly TRBD2 for D (6 bases). The germline V gene has CDR1 DFQATT and CDR2 SNEGSKA (reference sequence). The CDR3 is 11 amino acids. The CDR3 reads CSESSADTQYF. For the CDR3, the DNA is TGCAGCGAGTCTAGCGCAGATACGCAGTATTTT.

V gene TRBV10-2 combines with J gene TRBJ2-2, with D maybe TRBD2 (5 bases). This CDR3 is built from 16 residues. Trimming cost V 2 bases and J 6 bases, with 16 bases left between them. Germline V gene lookup returns CDR1 WSHSY and CDR2 SAAADI. CDR3 coding DNA: TGCGCCAGCAGTGAGGGCTTCGGGGTCTCGGCCGGGGAGCTGTTTTTT. Encoded protein: CASSEGFGVSAGELFF.

There are a few counts of this clone. This chain connects TRBV7-3 to TRBJ1-2; 7 bases agree with TRBD1. The CDR3 is 15 residues long. Trimming took 1 base from V and 4 from J; bases not matched to a gene: 6. Germline loops: CDR1 SGHTA, CDR2 FQGTGA. CDR3: CASSLKAGGAYGYTF. The CDR3 region has the DNA TGTGCCAGCAGCTTAAAGGCAGGGGGTGCCTATGGCTACACCTTC.

The chain is built from TRBV15 and TRBJ2-7, with TRBD2 as a possible D gene (6 bases). Germline V gives CDR1 LNHNV, CDR2 YYDKDF (reference sequence). The ends were cut back, 5 bases at V and 6 bases at J, with 14 bases in the middle. This CDR3 is 13 amino acids long. In DNA form, the CDR3 reads TGTGCCACCAGCCCTAGGCGGGGTTCCGAGCAGTACTTC. Amino acids: CATSPRRGSEQYF.

In its sample, this clone was seen once. The genes are TRBV29-1 and TRBJ2-5; TRBD2 agrees at 9 bases. V lost 3 bases and J lost 4; bases outside the gene matches: 6. Germline loops: CDR1 SQVTM, CDR2 ANQGSEA. This CDR3 region has 14 residues. CDR3 in amino acids: CSVDRLAEGETQYF. In DNA form, the CDR3 reads TGCAGCGTTGACAGACTAGCGGAGGGAGAGACCCAGTACTTC.

The genes are TRBV2 and TRBJ1-5; 7 bases agree with TRBD1. The J segment lost 5 bases and the V segment lost 3 bases, leaving 1 base of the junction unmatched. The CDR3 extends over 13 amino acids. The germline CDR1 and CDR2 sequences are SNHLY and FYNNEI. The CDR3 DNA sequence: TGTGCCAGCAGTGACCAGGGGGATCAGCCCCAGCATTTT. This encodes CASSDQGDQPQHF.

The V call is TRBV13, the J call TRBJ2-1, with D possibly being TRBD2 (7 bases). Trimming removed 5 bases at V and 0 bases at J, with 17 bases between. Germline V CDR1 and CDR2: PRHDT, FYEKMQ (reference sequence). CDR3 length: 17 residues. This CDR3 is CASSPAGAWGSYNEQFF. The CDR3 bases are TGTGCCAGCAGCCCTGCGGGGGCCTGGGGCTCCTACAATGAGCAGTTCTTC.

This chain uses TRBV19 with TRBJ2-3; D is unresolved. Germline lookup yields CDR1 LNHDA and CDR2 SQIVND (reference sequence). Trimming left V 2 bases short and J 4 bases short, with 10 bases between. The length of the CDR3 is 14 residues. The CDR3 here is CASSISSVADTQYF. In nucleotides, the CDR3 is TGTGCCAGTAGTATAAGTTCGGTGGCAGATACGCAGTATTTT.

The J gene is TRBJ2-7, the V gene TRBV19, with a weak D call TRBD1 (5 bases). Germline-derived CDR1 and CDR2 are LNHDA and SQIVND (reference sequence). The CDR3 is 15 amino acids. V was cut by 2 bases and J by 0 bases, with 11 bases left in between. CDR3 region: CASSIMQGYSYEQYF. The CDR3 DNA reads as TGTGCCAGTAGTATAATGCAGGGCTACTCCTACGAGCAGTACTTC.

The V gene is TRBV14, the J gene TRBJ1-1; D is uncertain. The V gene's germline CDR1 is SGHDN and CDR2 FVKESK. V lost 3 bases, J lost 0 bases, and 8 bases lay in between. The CDR3 has 14 residues. The CDR3 nucleotides read TGTGCCAGCAGCCACTTACTGATGAACACTGAAGCTTTCTTT. Translated: CASSHLLMNTEAFF.

This chain links TRBV18 with TRBJ1-2; no reliable D call. Trimming took off 2 bases at V and 8 bases at J, with 12 bases between the two ends. Germline V lookup: CDR1 KGHSH, CDR2 LQKENI. This CDR3 is built from 13 residues. CDR3 nucleotides: TGTGCCAGCTCACCATCTCCAGACACCGGCTACACCTTC. Translated, it gives CASSPSPDTGYTF.

The chain recombines TRBV9 with TRBJ1-2, with 7 bases fitting TRBD1. The CDR3 is made up of 15 amino acids. Trimming at V came to 3 bases and at J to 2 bases, leaving 7 bases not matched to a gene. Germline V gene sequence: CDR1 SGDLS, CDR2 YYNGEE. This CDR3 reads CASSDKRTGNYGYTF. CDR3 in DNA: TGTGCCAGCAGCGACAAGCGGACAGGAAACTATGGCTACACCTTC.

The rearrangement uses TRBV29-1 and TRBJ1-2; 8 nucleotides align to TRBD1. V shed 1 base and J 8 bases; nucleotides not matched to a gene: 6. Germline values: CDR1 SQVTM, CDR2 ANQGSEA. The CDR3 is 13 residues long. The CDR3 bases are TGCAGCGTTGAAGGGACAGGGCTCTCCGGCTACACCTTC. Protein product: CSVEGTGLSGYTF.

CDR3 region: CASSSGGYSGANVLTF. The CDR3 DNA reads as TGTGCCAGCAGCTCGGGAGGGTACTCTGGGGCCAACGTCCTGACTTTC. This sequence joins TRBV5-4 and TRBJ2-6, with 8 bases lining up with TRBD2. CDR1 is SGHNT and CDR2 is YYREEE in the germline V gene (reference sequence). The junction had 2 bases not matched to a gene; V was cut back by 3 bases and J by 0 bases. The CDR3 spans 16 residues.

V gene TRBV10-1 combines with J gene TRBJ2-3; possible D gene TRBD1, 6 bases. This CDR3 is 13 amino acids long. Trimming cost V 8 bases and J 4 bases, with 13 bases left between them. CDR1 is WNHNN and CDR2 is SYGVQD in the germline V gene (reference sequence). CDR3 region: CASSAPGADTQYF. Written as DNA, the CDR3 is TGCGCCAGCTCAGCCCCAGGGGCAGATACGCAGTATTTT.

V usage is TRBV27 and J usage is TRBJ1-5; no firm D call. V was pared by 5 bases and J by 7 bases, with 9 bases between. The CDR3 contains 12 residues. CDR1 is MNHEY and CDR2 is SMNVEV in the germline V gene (reference sequence). Here the CDR3 reads CASSIAGQPQHF. In DNA, the CDR3 is TGTGCCAGCAGTATAGCTGGACAGCCCCAGCATTTT.

This chain connects TRBV12-5 to TRBJ1-3; no clear D. The CDR3 consists of 12 residues. CDR1 LGHNT and CDR2 FRNRAP come from the germline V gene. With 7 bases removed from V and 2 bases from J, the gap between germline ends came to 6 bases. CDR3 loop: CASAPTGNTIYF. The DNA for the CDR3 is TGTGCTAGTGCCCCTACTGGAAACACCATATATTTT.

The chain is built from TRBV2 and TRBJ1-2; D remains unclear. CDR1 SNHLY and CDR2 FYNNEI come from the germline V gene. CDR3 length: 13 residues. V was trimmed by 4 bases and J by 4 bases, leaving 10 bases between them. The CDR3 region is CASSGRESYGYTF. The DNA for the CDR3 is TGTGCCAGCAGTGGAAGAGAATCCTATGGCTACACCTTC.

CDR3 sequence (DNA): TGTGCCAGCAGCCAAGTCGGGGGGTGGGAGACCCAGTACTTC. The encoded protein is CASSQVGGWETQYF. This chain connects TRBV4-2 to TRBJ2-5; 7 nucleotides line up with TRBD2. The V and J ends lost 1 base and 5 bases, in that order; junction bases with no gene match: 4. CDR3 length equals 14 residues. Germline CDR1 LGHNA, CDR2 YNFKEQ.

The chain carries TRBV2 and TRBJ2-1; TRBD2 matches at 9 bases. The CDR3 has 15 residues. The V segment lost 9 bases and the J segment 4 bases; nucleotides outside the gene matches: 10. CDR1 SNHLY and CDR2 FYNNEI come from the germline V gene. In DNA form, the CDR3 reads TGTGCCAGGCAAATCAGCGGGGGGAATTACAATGAGCAGTTCTTC. This codes for CARQISGGNYNEQFF.

This chain links TRBV29-1 with TRBJ2-5, with 9 bases matching TRBD2. Germline loops: CDR1 SQVTM, CDR2 ANQGSEA. CDR3 length: 14 residues. Trimming removed 2 bases from V and 9 bases from J; junction bases left unmatched: 10. CDR3 amino acids: CSVERSGGPPSQYF. The DNA of the CDR3 is TGCAGCGTTGAAAGGAGCGGGGGGCCGCCGTCCCAGTACTTC.

This clone was found once. The chain carries TRBV11-2 and TRBJ2-1; the D is unclear. Deletions cut 7 bases from V and 3 bases from J, with 4 bases between. The V gene's germline CDR1 is SGHAT and CDR2 FQNNGV. The CDR3 is 11 residues long. DNA of the CDR3: TGTGCCAGCACAAACTACAATGAGCAGTTCTTC. It codes for CASTNYNEQFF. The full variable domain, in which reference TRBV11-2 and TRBJ2-1 provide the parts outside the CDR3, is EAGVAQSPRYKIIEKRQSVAFWCNPISGHATLYWYQQILGQGPKLLIQFQNNGVVDDSQLPKDRFSAERLKGVDSTLKIQPAKLEDSAVYLCASTNYNEQFFGPGTRLTVL.

The V gene is TRBV19, the J gene TRBJ2-6; TRBD1 agrees at 9 bases. Germline values: CDR1 LNHDA, CDR2 SQIVND (reference sequence). This CDR3 has 19 residues. The V gene end was trimmed by 5 bases and the J gene end by 2 bases; junction bases not matched to a gene: 13. DNA of the CDR3: TGTGCCAGTAGTGCCCTTCAGGGACAGGGCGAAACTGGGGCCAACGTCCTGACTTTC. The encoded protein is CASSALQGQGETGANVLTF.

J is TRBJ1-1 and V is TRBV6-5, with unresolved D. The V end was cut by 0 bases, the J end by 4 bases, with 9 bases between. This CDR3 comprises 14 residues. Germline V gives CDR1 MNHEY, CDR2 SVGAGI. The CDR3, as DNA: TGTGCCAGCAGTTACTCCGGCGGGGTCACTGAAGCTTTCTTT. Translating it yields CASSYSGGVTEAFF.